The 5 T cell receptor beta chains given below trace back to one sample, sequenced in a study of shared T cell receptors in the human thymus. Profiling relied on immunoSEQ multiplex PCR, and the TCRdb table lists in-frame clones only, not all of them. The data contain about 500,000 clones, roughly 74% of them seen just once; the ten biggest clones take up about 0.013%. These data are also associated with another study on human thymus T cells.

Input material: thymocytes. Source of these receptors: a boy younger than two with a congenital heart defect.

The CDR3 loop reads CAWSVGQVLAKNIQYF. DNA for the CDR3: TGTGCCTGGAGTGTTGGTCAGGTCCTAGCCAAAAACATTCAGTACTTC. The genes are TRBV30 and TRBJ2-4; D uncertain. The germline V and J ends were trimmed by 0 bases and 0 bases, with 12 bases remaining between them. CDR3 size: 16 residues. The germline V gene encodes CDR1 GTSNPN and CDR2 SVGIG (reference sequence).

This clone occurred once. V usage is TRBV5-1 and J usage is TRBJ2-7; possible D gene TRBD2, 6 bases. The germline gives CDR1 SGHRS, CDR2 YFSETQ. The CDR3 is 16 amino acids. The V end was cut by 0 bases, the J end by 3 bases, with 16 bases between. The CDR3 DNA is TGCGCCAGCAGCTTGGGGGTACCAACGGAGGGCTACGAGCAGTACTTC. Encoded protein: CASSLGVPTEGYEQYF.

The chain employs TRBV27 and TRBJ2-3; D gene ambiguous. V lost 1 base to trimming and J lost 0 bases, with 11 bases between them. CDR1 is MNHEY, CDR2 SMNVEV, per germline (reference sequence). The CDR3 spans 16 residues. The CDR3 is CASSLCEATSTDTQYF. The CDR3 coding sequence is TGTGCCAGCAGTTTATGTGAGGCGACTAGCACAGATACGCAGTATTTT.

The J gene is TRBJ2-7, the V gene TRBV6-1; 10 bases match TRBD1. The CDR3 length is 14 residues. V was clipped by 6 bases and J by 2 bases; unmatched bases: 4. CDR1 is MNHNS and CDR2 is SASEGT in the germline V gene. CDR3 bases: TGTGCCAGCAGACTAGGACAGGGGGCCTACGAGCAGTACTTC. It encodes CASRLGQGAYEQYF.

This clone was counted only a few times. The chain couples TRBV29-1 to TRBJ2-5, with 7 bases lining up with TRBD1. This CDR3 region has 13 residues. Trimming took 7 bases from V and 1 from J; bases not matched to a gene: 6. Germline V gene sequence: CDR1 SQVTM, CDR2 ANQGSEA. As DNA, the CDR3 is TGCAGCGGCCGGGACAGAGGCCAAGAGACCCAGTACTTC. It is translated as CSGRDRGQETQYF.